Presented here are 27 T cell receptor beta chains from one specimen sequenced in a study of T cell changes during pregnancy in multiple sclerosis. Using immunoSEQ multiplex PCR, the repertoire was profiled, and TCRdb retains in-frame clones only, with some absent. The sample has about 51,000 clones, around 93% seen once; the top ten hold around 2%. The sample consisted of peripheral blood, taken in the second trimester of pregnancy. All receptors derive from a female donor with multiple sclerosis, enrolled in a pregnancy study.

The chain links TRBV2 to TRBJ2-7; perhaps TRBD2 as D (6 bases). Germline V gene lookup returns CDR1 SNHLY and CDR2 FYNNEI. V shed 0 bases and J shed 0 bases, with 12 bases lying between them. The CDR3 totals 16 residues. The CDR3 here is CASSEASGWSSYEQYF. The DNA for the CDR3 is TGTGCCAGCAGTGAAGCTAGCGGCTGGAGCTCCTACGAGCAGTACTTC. Based on the CDR3 plus reference TRBV2 and TRBJ2-7, the full variable domain is EPEVTQTPSHQVTQMGQEVILRCVPISNHLYFYWYRQILGQKVEFLVSFYNNEISEKSEIFDDQFSVERPDGSNFTLKIRSTKLEDSAMYFCASSEASGWSSYEQYFGPGTRLTVT.

This sequence joins TRBV29-1 and TRBJ1-3; TRBD1 agrees at 8 bases. V shed 6 bases and J 2 bases; nucleotides not matched to a gene: 6. Looked up from germline, CDR1 is SQVTM and CDR2 is ANQGSEA. The CDR3 has 14 amino acids. The CDR3 spells CSVRGQGPGNTIYF. The CDR3 coding sequence is TGCAGCGTCCGAGGACAGGGTCCTGGAAACACCATATATTTT.

This chain links TRBV5-4 with TRBJ1-2; the match to TRBD1 covers 7 bases. Germline CDR1 SGHNT, CDR2 YYREEE (reference sequence). This CDR3 is 13 amino acids long. The V gene end was trimmed by 3 bases and the J gene end by 12 bases; junction bases not matched to a gene: 11. CDR3 sequence: CASSWDGTAKNTF. The DNA for the CDR3 is TGTGCCAGCAGCTGGGATGGGACAGCGAAGAACACCTTC.

The rearrangement joins TRBV2 to TRBJ2-6; possibly TRBD1 for D (6 bases). V lost 10 bases to trimming and J lost 0 bases, with 10 bases between them. The CDR3 covers 14 residues. Per germline, CDR1 SNHLY and CDR2 FYNNEI. This CDR3 is CATSRGSGANVLTF. As DNA, the CDR3 is TGTGCCACCAGCAGGGGCTCTGGGGCCAACGTCCTGACTTTC.

V usage is TRBV4-3 and J usage is TRBJ1-1; D unresolved. This CDR3 is 14 amino acids long. The germline V gene has CDR1 LGHNA and CDR2 YSLEER. The V end was cut by 6 bases, the J end by 1 base, with 12 bases between. CDR3 in DNA: TGCGCCAGCAGGGAAGACGGGTGGAACACTGAAGCTTTCTTT. Protein sequence: CASREDGWNTEAFF.

In this sample, this clone turned up once. The chain is built from TRBV6-5 and TRBJ1-1; D might be TRBD1 (6 bases). Trimming cost V 7 bases and J 0 bases, with 15 bases left between them. Germline CDR1 reads MNHEY; CDR2 reads SVGAGI. This CDR3 contains 15 residues. The DNA of the CDR3 is TGTGCCAGCAAAGCGAGGACAGCCCTGAACACTGAAGCTTTCTTT. Amino acids: CASKARTALNTEAFF.

V gene TRBV27 combines with J gene TRBJ2-3, with 13 bases identical to TRBD2. V shed 2 bases, J shed 2 bases, and the junction held 7 bases outside the gene matches. This CDR3 contains 18 residues. Per the germline V gene, CDR1 is MNHEY and CDR2 is SMNVEV (reference sequence). The CDR3 sequence is CASSLLPGLAGYTDTQYF. The CDR3 coding sequence is TGTGCCAGCAGTTTACTACCGGGACTAGCGGGGTACACAGATACGCAGTATTTT.

The rearrangement joins TRBV29-1 to TRBJ2-3, with D unclear. Germline V lookup: CDR1 SQVTM, CDR2 ANQGSEA. The CDR3 is 11 residues long. V was pared by 3 bases and J by 9 bases, with 10 bases between. The CDR3 DNA sequence: TGCAGCGTTGATCCAAACGGGACGCAGTATTTT. Protein sequence: CSVDPNGTQYF.

V usage is TRBV29-1 and J usage is TRBJ2-1; weak D call: TRBD1 (6 bases). Germline CDR1 SQVTM, CDR2 ANQGSEA. The CDR3 runs to 16 residues. V was clipped by 0 bases and J by 3 bases, with 15 bases between them. The CDR3: CSVEEGSGTFYNEQFF. The CDR3 nucleotides are TGCAGCGTTGAAGAGGGTTCCGGGACATTCTACAATGAGCAGTTCTTC.

The chain combines TRBV2 with TRBJ1-4; D not certain. Trimming removed 7 bases from V and 0 bases from J, with 18 bases in between. The CDR3 runs 17 residues. Germline lookup yields CDR1 SNHLY and CDR2 FYNNEI. CDR3 protein: CASTGKGDGATNEKLFF. In DNA form, the CDR3 reads TGTGCCAGCACCGGGAAGGGAGATGGGGCAACTAATGAAAAACTGTTTTTT. Complete variable domain (other parts from reference TRBV2 and TRBJ1-4): EPEVTQTPSHQVTQMGQEVILRCVPISNHLYFYWYRQILGQKVEFLVSFYNNEISEKSEIFDDQFSVERPDGSNFTLKIRSTKLEDSAMYFCASTGKGDGATNEKLFFGSGTQLSVL.

The chain recombines TRBV4-1 with TRBJ1-2, with 11 bases that match TRBD1. Trimming at V came to 3 bases and at J to 8 bases, leaving 8 bases not matched to a gene. Germline V lookup: CDR1 MGHRA, CDR2 YSYEKL. The CDR3 totals 15 residues. CDR3 coding DNA: TGCGCCAGCAGCCACGGACAGGGGGCATTGGGGGGCTACACCTTC. Residues: CASSHGQGALGGYTF.

The rearrangement links TRBV21-1 to TRBJ1-5. TRBV21-1 is a pseudogene segment. CDR3 length: 17 residues. The CDR3 is CASSTSNGGVGNQPQHF. CDR3 in DNA: TGTGCCAGCAGCACCTCAAACGGCGGGGTAGGCAATCAGCCCCAGCATTTT.

CDR3 in DNA: TGTGCCATCAGTGAGGTGTTTAGCGTAGTCCCCTACGAGCAGTACTTC. Protein product: CAISEVFSVVPYEQYF. V gene TRBV10-3 combines with J gene TRBJ2-7, with D maybe TRBD2 (5 bases). V shed 2 bases and J shed 2 bases, with 16 bases lying between them. Looked up from germline, CDR1 is ENHRY and CDR2 is SYGVKD. The CDR3 runs 16 residues.

The CDR3, as DNA: TGTGCCAGCAGTTACAGTTCCGGCAATCAGCCCCAGCATTTT. Encoded protein: CASSYSSGNQPQHF. The genes are TRBV5-6 and TRBJ1-5; D ambiguous. The CDR3 runs to 14 residues. Trimming took 5 bases from V and 2 from J, leaving 11 bases between them. Germline V gene lookup returns CDR1 SGHDT and CDR2 YYEEEE.

The chain employs TRBV7-9 and TRBJ2-3; weak D call: TRBD2 (5 bases). Trimming left V 4 bases short and J 5 bases short, with 13 bases between. The CDR3 runs to 14 residues. Looked up from germline, CDR1 is SEHNR and CDR2 is FQNEAQ (reference sequence). The CDR3 loop is CASSSEGGIDTQYF. Here the CDR3 DNA reads TGTGCCAGCAGCTCCGAGGGTGGGATAGATACGCAGTATTTT.

J is TRBJ2-7 and V is TRBV14, with D unresolved. CDR1 is SGHDN, CDR2 FVKESK, per germline. V was clipped by 0 bases and J by 4 bases, with 4 bases between them. The CDR3 length is 12 residues. The CDR3 here is CASSQDEYEQYF. CDR3 bases: TGTGCCAGCAGCCAAGATGAGTACGAGCAGTACTTC.

This chain links TRBV18 with TRBJ2-1; TRBD1 matches at 9 bases. The germline CDR1 and CDR2 sequences are KGHSH and LQKENI. The CDR3 contains 15 residues. Germline trimming cut 3 bases from V and 7 bases from J; bases unmatched to any gene: 7. The CDR3: CASSPGTGPQNEQFF. In DNA, the CDR3 is TGTGCCAGCTCACCGGGGACAGGGCCCCAAAATGAGCAGTTCTTC.

Only one count was recorded for this clone. The rearrangement joins TRBV18 to TRBJ1-5, with 7 bases aligning to TRBD1. Trimming took 6 bases from V and 1 from J; bases not matched to a gene: 6. Germline V gives CDR1 KGHSH, CDR2 LQKENI. The length of the CDR3 is 15 residues. The CDR3 sequence is CASSPTGLSNQPQHF. CDR3 DNA sequence: TGTGCCAGCTCCCCGACAGGGCTAAGCAATCAGCCCCAGCATTTT.

The genes are TRBV19 and TRBJ2-5, with TRBD1 as a possible D gene (5 bases). Germline CDR1 LNHDA, CDR2 SQIVND (reference sequence). V gave up 6 bases and J gave up 4 bases, with 12 bases separating them. The CDR3 covers 13 residues. The CDR3 protein is CASSQYRGETQYF. The CDR3 DNA is TGTGCCAGTAGCCAATATAGGGGAGAGACCCAGTACTTC.

The chain links TRBV19 to TRBJ2-7; TRBD1 might be the D (6 bases). The germline V gene encodes CDR1 LNHDA and CDR2 SQIVND (reference sequence). This CDR3 spans 13 amino acids. With 5 bases removed from V and 3 bases from J, the gap between germline ends came to 11 bases. Here the CDR3 reads CASSPGDIYEQYF. The DNA of the CDR3 is TGTGCCAGTAGTCCTGGGGACATCTACGAGCAGTACTTC.

The chain combines TRBV6-6 with TRBJ1-1; the D is unclear. This CDR3 has 12 amino acids. V gave up 4 bases and J gave up 3 bases, with 6 bases separating them. Germline V gene data show CDR1 as MNHNY and CDR2 as SVGAGI (reference sequence). CDR3 sequence: CASSFLDTEAFF. The CDR3 DNA follows: TGTGCCAGCAGTTTTCTTGACACTGAAGCTTTCTTT.

The chain uses TRBV6-1 and TRBJ1-4, with TRBD1 identical over 9 bases. The CDR3 covers 14 residues. From germline, CDR1 is MNHNS and CDR2 SASEGT. Trimming at V came to 6 bases and at J to 7 bases, leaving 6 bases not matched to a gene. The CDR3 DNA sequence: TGTGCCAGCAGAGTGGACAGGGGAGGTGAAAAACTGTTTTTT. Protein product: CASRVDRGGEKLFF.

The chain links TRBV6-1 to TRBJ2-1; maybe TRBD2 (6 bases). V was pared by 7 bases and J by 2 bases, with 12 bases between. This CDR3 is built from 14 residues. CDR1 and CDR2 from the germline V gene are MNHNS and SASEGT. CDR3 sequence reads: CASTGGEAYNEQFF. CDR3 nucleotides: TGTGCCAGCACTGGCGGGGAGGCCTACAATGAGCAGTTCTTC.

This chain links TRBV7-6 with TRBJ2-1; TRBD2 matches at 10 bases. The CDR3 is 17 amino acids. The ends lost 4 bases at V and 6 bases at J; junction bases unmatched: 12. Germline V gene lookup returns CDR1 SGHVS and CDR2 FNYEAQ. CDR3 region: CASSSHSGRQIGNEQFF. Here the CDR3 DNA reads TGTGCCAGCAGCTCACATAGCGGGAGGCAGATCGGCAATGAGCAGTTCTTC.

The rearrangement uses TRBV7-9 and TRBJ1-2; possible D gene TRBD1, 5 bases. In germline, CDR1 is SEHNR, CDR2 FQNEAQ (reference sequence). CDR3 size: 13 residues. V lost 1 base to trimming and J lost 6 bases, with 9 bases between them. The CDR3 is CASSLVQGNGYTF. The CDR3 nucleotides are TGTGCCAGCAGCTTAGTCCAGGGCAATGGCTACACCTTC.

The gene calls are TRBV29-1 and TRBJ1-1; 8 nucleotides agree with TRBD1. Unmatched junction bases numbered 11, after V lost 3 bases and J lost 5 bases. The germline V gene encodes CDR1 SQVTM and CDR2 ANQGSEA. This CDR3 is 15 amino acids long. In DNA form, the CDR3 reads TGCAGCGTTGAGCGGCAGGGGGCGCGAGGAACTGAAGCTTTCTTT. Protein sequence: CSVERQGARGTEAFF.

The chain couples TRBV4-2 to TRBJ2-1; 8 positions match TRBD1. V was pared by 0 bases and J by 1 base, with 5 bases of the junction left unmatched. This CDR3 is 17 amino acids long. The germline V gene has CDR1 LGHNA and CDR2 YNFKEQ. The CDR3 loop is CASSQDPRTGSYNEQFF. The CDR3 DNA is TGTGCCAGCAGCCAAGATCCTCGGACAGGGTCCTACAATGAGCAGTTCTTC.